The 7 T cell receptor beta chains below all came from one sample that was sequenced in a study of blood T cells in healthy people across ages. Through a sample-barcoded 5' primer and a J-beta primer mix, a second PCR was run for about 6 to 11 cycles. TCRdb processed the 5' RACE reads anew with MiXCR; each CDR3 protein has one entry. Here the sample spans some 1.8 million distinct CDR3 sequences, roughly two fifths being singletons. The specimen was blood. The source is a human donor in good health.

A word on this clonotype: The junction does not match germline at one end; this may be a read error. This sequence joins TRBV7-9 and TRBJ2-3, with D possibly matching TRBD1 (5 bases). Germline V gene lookup returns CDR1 SEHNR and CDR2 FQNEAQ (reference sequence). The CDR3 totals 16 residues. This chain's CDR3 is CASTTRTQYTKDMQYF. CDR3 bases: TGTGCCAGCACAACTCGGACACAATACACTAAGGATATGCAGTATTTT.

The chain employs TRBV20-1 and TRBJ1-5, with D possibly matching TRBD1 (5 bases). Germline-derived CDR1 and CDR2 are DFQATT and SNEGSKA (reference sequence). The CDR3 loop spans 15 amino acids. The V gene lost 0 bases and the J gene lost 5 bases, with 14 bases spanning the gap. This chain's CDR3 is CSARDRGRADQPQHF. The CDR3 DNA reads TGCAGTGCTAGAGATCGGGGCAGGGCCGATCAGCCCCAGCATTTT.

This clonotype was seen only a few times. This chain links TRBV10-3 with TRBJ2-1; TRBD1 or TRBD2 may be the D gene (5 bases each). Trimming cost V 0 bases and J 5 bases, with 11 bases left between them. The CDR3 totals 15 residues. The V gene's germline CDR1 is ENHRY and CDR2 SYGVKD. CDR3 in DNA: TGTGCCATCAGTGAGTCCCCAGGGAGCCACAATGAGCAGTTCTTC. Protein: CAISESPGSHNEQFF.

The chain couples TRBV4-1 to TRBJ2-7; D is possibly TRBD1 (5 bases). Per germline, CDR1 MGHRA and CDR2 YSYEKL. The ends were cut back, 6 bases at V and 0 bases at J, with 9 bases in the middle. The CDR3 runs to 13 residues. As DNA, the CDR3 is TGCGCCAGCAGAAAAGACAGCTCCTACGAGCAGTACTTC. Translating gives CASRKDSSYEQYF.

This clonotype came up a few times. The V gene is TRBV20-1, the J gene TRBJ2-1; tentative D call: TRBD2 (7 bases). CDR3 length equals 17 residues. V lost 4 bases and J lost 2, with 21 bases in between. Germline CDR1 reads DFQATT; CDR2 reads SNEGSKA (reference sequence). The chain's CDR3 is CSATRGGRRVAYNEQFF. Here the CDR3 DNA reads TGCAGTGCTACAAGGGGGGGCCGAAGGGTTGCCTACAATGAGCAGTTCTTC.

This clonotype came up many times. This chain connects TRBV6-2 or TRBV6-3 to TRBJ1-5, with 9 positions matching TRBD1. The CDR3 contains 15 residues. Germline V lookup: CDR1 MNHEY, CDR2 SVGEGT. The J segment lost 2 bases and the V segment lost 6 bases, leaving 5 bases of the junction unmatched. CDR3 nucleotides: TGTGCCAGCAGCGGAACAGGGGGCCGCAATCAGCCCCAGCATTTT. Translating gives CASSGTGGRNQPQHF.

The chain recombines TRBV7-9 with TRBJ1-4, with 8 positions matching TRBD1. Per germline, CDR1 SEHNR and CDR2 FQNEAQ (reference sequence). Unmatched junction bases numbered 5, after V lost 6 bases and J lost 5 bases. The CDR3 consists of 14 residues. The CDR3 bases are TGTGCCAGCAGTGCCGACAGGGGAAATGAAAAACTGTTTTTT. Encoded protein: CASSADRGNEKLFF.